This T cell receptor beta chain was captured in a study of blood T cell repertoires in COVID-19 (dated by TCRdb to the early 2020s). Study-level background: Collaborator samples came from the United States, Italy and Spain and covered acute and convalescent phases of COVID-19. The material from the prospective study consisted of cDNA or gDNA derived from T cells, B-cell-depleted T cells, or PBMCs. Deeply sampled blood TCRbeta repertoires from subjects exposed to, actively infected with, or recovered from COVID-19 were included in the dataset. The repertoires were released in a freely available public database meant as a resource for research on the immune response to SARS-CoV-2. Samples came from the ongoing ImmuneRACE study (first 160 participants) plus 1,254 subjects from 6 global collaborators. Nearly every sample came with metadata listing a de-identified subject ID, COVID-19 status, age in years and sex. HLA class I and class II types, where available, came from metadata supplied by the sample provider rather than from assay-based typing.

In Seattle, one collaborating source enrolled patients while the infection was active and tracked those patients longitudinally over the course of disease. Whole blood was collected in K2EDTA tubes by collaborating institutions according to the institutions' own protocols. For TCRbeta analysis, collaborators shipped samples as frozen whole blood, isolated PBMCs, or DNA extracted from either of those sample types. TCRbeta CDR3 regions were amplified from genomic DNA using the immunoSEQ Assay, a bias-controlled multiplex PCR. The study's processing was this. The number of nucleated cells in each sample was estimated from the amplification of reference gene primers within the assay. To quantify the absolute abundance of each unique TCRbeta CDR3 rearrangement, sequence reads were collapsed and filtered. For each sample, productive Simpson clonality was calculated as the square root of Simpson's diversity index across productive rearrangements. TCRdb took over this immuneACCESS table, retaining in-frame rearrangements with V and J assigned. Such tables are incomplete; in checked studies, under half of the missing clones stem from an unresolved V gene, and the remainder is unexplained. The DNA was the basis for D and trimming; V, J and clone size are from that table. Across this sample there are 150,000 to 160,000 clones, with approximately 86% seen only once. Roughly 0.6% of the sample is in the top ten clones.

V lost 4 bases and J lost 1 base; the stretch between them is 4 bases long. For CDR1 and CDR2, the germline V gene (reference sequence) lists MNHEY and SMNVEV. Reading from cysteine to phenylalanine, the CDR3 counts 13 amino acids. Just the 39-base CDR3 DNA is kept, in frame starting at base 1. This clone was recorded once. Its antigen remains unidentified. Per-base qualities were not stored, and no clone one base away is much larger. Findings and caveats that apply to the study as a whole: The quantity of clinical and demographic metadata differed by source and by participant and was supplied without curation.

Sample: peripheral blood. The chain employs TRBV27 and TRBJ2-2, with the D gene too uncertain to name. This receptor was obtained from a man aged 55 to 70 with COVID-19, enrolled during active disease. CDR3 protein: CASSSRNTGELFF. At the DNA level, the sequence is TGTGCCAGCAGTTCCCGGAACACCGGGGAGCTGTTTTTT.